One sample yielded the 12 T cell receptor beta chains listed below, sequenced in a study of Graves' ophthalmopathy and Graves' hyperthyroidism. For repertoire sequencing, the TCR beta CDR3 regions were amplified from RNA transcripts. In the first round, RT-PCR was carried out with HTBI primers, and a multiplex PCR formed the second round. MiXCR, run by TCRdb on the multiplex PCR reads, gives a single entry per CDR3 protein. The sample has approximately 540,000 distinct CDR3 sequences; 35% to 40% are singletons. Sequences were obtained from peripheral blood or thyroid tissue (not recorded which). The receptors stem from an adult man with Graves' hyperthyroidism.

This clonotype was seen repeatedly, ten times or more. The rearrangement links TRBV20-1 to TRBJ1-2, with TRBD1 matching 7 bases. The length of the CDR3 is 15 residues. V lost 2 bases to trimming and J lost 2 bases; unmatched junction nucleotides: 8. Per the germline V gene, CDR1 is DFQATT and CDR2 is SNEGSKA (reference sequence). The DNA of the CDR3 is TGCAGTGCTAGACCCACCGGGACAGCAAACTATGGCTACACCTTC. This encodes CSARPTGTANYGYTF.

The chain joins TRBV30 to TRBJ2-1; 9 bases line up with TRBD2. CDR3 size: 13 residues. The V gene's germline CDR1 is GTSNPN and CDR2 SVGIG (reference sequence). Losses at the gene ends were 0 bases for V and 9 bases for J; bases not matched to a gene: 3. The CDR3 coding sequence is TGTGCCTGGAGTGTTCTAGCGGGAAGTGAGCAGTTCTTC. This encodes CAWSVLAGSEQFF.

In its sample, this clonotype was seen many times. The chain employs TRBV7-9 and TRBJ1-1; 11 bases align to TRBD1. Germline V lookup: CDR1 SEHNR, CDR2 FQNEAQ (reference sequence). The CDR3 contains 14 residues. V gave up 6 bases and J gave up 4 bases; unmatched junction bases: 4. The CDR3 nucleotides are TGTGCCAGCAGGCAGGACAGGGGGCCCACTGAAGCTTTCTTT. This encodes CASRQDRGPTEAFF. Supplemented by reference TRBV7-9 and TRBJ1-1, the full variable domain reads DTGVSQNPRHKITKRGQNVTFRCDPISEHNRLYWYRQTLGQGPEFLTYFQNEAQLEKSRLLSDRFSAERPKGSFSTLEIQRTEQGDSAMYLCASRQDRGPTEAFFGQGTRLTVV.

This clonotype has a count of ten or more. The chain is built from TRBV2 and TRBJ1-2; the D gene is possibly TRBD1 (5 bases). The germline gives CDR1 SNHLY, CDR2 FYNNEI. The CDR3 covers 18 residues. V dropped 6 bases and J dropped 8 bases, with 31 bases sitting between them. The CDR3, as DNA: TGTGCCAGCAGGCCCGGGCTGAGGGGCCGAACTACCTCCATCGGCTACACCTTC. Translating gives CASRPGLRGRTTSIGYTF.

At least ten counts were recorded for this clonotype. CDR3 region: CATSEGQGFAEAFF. The CDR3 nucleotides are TGTGCCACCAGCGAGGGGCAGGGTTTCGCTGAAGCTTTCTTT. The V and J genes are TRBV15 and TRBJ1-1, with a tentative D call TRBD1 (5 bases). In germline, CDR1 is LNHNV, CDR2 YYDKDF (reference sequence). The ends were cut back, 5 bases at V and 6 bases at J, with 16 bases in the middle. The CDR3 spans 14 residues.

There are many counts of this clonotype. The CDR3, as DNA: TGTGCCAGCAATACAGGGAATCAGCCCCAGCATTTT. This translates into CASNTGNQPQHF. The chain employs TRBV6-1 and TRBJ1-5; perhaps TRBD1 as D (6 bases). The CDR3 is 12 amino acids. V gave up 7 bases and J gave up 4 bases, with 8 bases separating them. Germline V CDR1 and CDR2: MNHNS, SASEGT.

The table lists this clonotype with a count of one. The chain joins TRBV24-1 to TRBJ2-5, with TRBD2 matching 14 bases. V lost 11 bases and J lost 5; bases outside the gene matches: 12. The CDR3 runs 16 residues. The germline gives CDR1 KGHDR, CDR2 SFDVKD. CDR3 sequence (DNA): TGTGCCAGCACCCGACTAGCGGGAGGGCGAGGGGAGACCCAGTACTTC. This encodes CASTRLAGGRGETQYF.

In this sample, this clonotype turned up many times. The CDR3 nucleotides are TGTGCCAGCAGTGAAGCTGGACAGGGATACTATGGCTACACCTTC. This codes for CASSEAGQGYYGYTF. The chain uses TRBV6-1 and TRBJ1-2; 8 bases match TRBD1. The CDR3 is 15 residues long. Trimming at V came to 0 bases and at J to 3 bases, leaving 3 bases not matched to a gene. Germline V gives CDR1 MNHNS, CDR2 SASEGT.

Ten or more counts support this clonotype. The chain couples TRBV4-1 to TRBJ1-1; TRBD1 matches at 11 bases. The CDR3 has 15 residues. The J segment lost 3 bases and the V segment lost 3 bases, leaving 3 bases of the junction unmatched. CDR1 and CDR2 from the germline V gene are MGHRA and YSYEKL. CDR3 DNA sequence: TGCGCCAGCAGCCACATGGGACAGGGGGACACTGAAGCTTTCTTT. Translated, it gives CASSHMGQGDTEAFF.

This clonotype was seen ten or more times. V gene TRBV10-3 combines with J gene TRBJ2-7, with 12 positions matching TRBD1. Germline lookup yields CDR1 ENHRY and CDR2 SYGVKD. With V trimmed by 10 bases and J by 5 bases, 6 bases remained unmatched. The CDR3 is 13 amino acids. Here the CDR3 reads CATSGTGGNEQYF. CDR3 nucleotides: TGTGCCACGTCCGGGACAGGGGGCAACGAGCAGTACTTC.

This clonotype was observed at least ten times. The rearrangement links TRBV2 to TRBJ2-7; 8 bases are a match to TRBD1. Germline CDR1 is SNHLY and CDR2 is FYNNEI. The CDR3 contains 15 residues. The V and J ends lost 3 bases and 5 bases, in that order; junction bases with no gene match: 9. The CDR3 DNA is TGTGCCAGCAGTGATCGGCGACAGGGGTTCGACGAGCAGTACTTC. Translating gives CASSDRRQGFDEQYF.

This clonotype was observed at least ten times. V usage is TRBV10-3 and J usage is TRBJ2-2; maybe TRBD1 (6 bases). Trimming removed 0 bases at V and 2 bases at J, with 10 bases between. This CDR3 is 16 amino acids long. Germline V gene data show CDR1 as ENHRY and CDR2 as SYGVKD. CDR3 sequence: CAISESGHVNTGELFF. For the CDR3, the DNA is TGTGCCATCAGTGAGTCGGGACACGTCAACACCGGGGAGCTGTTTTTT.